The 4 T cell receptor beta chains below come from one sample, sequenced in a study of cytomegalovirus exposure and HLA in healthy donors. Amplification used 60 Vbeta primers and 13 Jbeta primers. Sequencing was performed with immunoSEQ multiplex PCR; in TCRdb, only in-frame clones are kept and a portion is missing. Here the sample spans more than 80,000 clones, under 85% being singletons. Source material: PBMCs. Every receptor here comes from a female donor in good health and CMV-seropositive.

This clone appeared a few times. This chain links TRBV2 with TRBJ2-2; 9 positions match TRBD1. This CDR3 spans 15 amino acids. V trimming: 8 bases; J trimming: 6 bases; junction bases outside the gene matches: 10. Germline V CDR1 and CDR2: SNHLY, FYNNEI. The CDR3 nucleotides are TGTGCCAGCTGGATAAAGGGGACAGGGTCCGGGGAGCTGTTTTTT. Its translation is CASWIKGTGSGELFF. The full variable domain, with the rest looked up from reference TRBV2 and TRBJ2-2, is EPEVTQTPSHQVTQMGQEVILRCVPISNHLYFYWYRQILGQKVEFLVSFYNNEISEKSEIFDDQFSVERPDGSNFTLKIRSTKLEDSAMYFCASWIKGTGSGELFFGEGSRLTVL.

V is TRBV6-4 and J is TRBJ1-2, with D possibly being TRBD1 (6 bases). V was shortened by 6 bases and J by 0 bases, with 8 bases between the two germline ends. The germline V gene encodes CDR1 MRHNA and CDR2 SNTAGT. The length of the CDR3 is 13 residues. The CDR3 spells CASRQGPNYGYTF. CDR3 DNA: TGTGCCAGCAGACAGGGTCCTAACTATGGCTACACCTTC.

This sequence joins TRBV4-1 and TRBJ2-1; 9 bases map to TRBD2. Germline trimming cut 4 bases from V and 8 bases from J; bases unmatched to any gene: 12. The CDR3 is 16 amino acids. Per the germline V gene, CDR1 is MGHRA and CDR2 is YSYEKL. CDR3 region: CASSLPPAGGSHEQFF. In DNA, the CDR3 is TGCGCCAGCAGCCTACCCCCAGCGGGAGGTTCCCATGAGCAGTTCTTC.

The CDR3 nucleotides are TGTGCCAGTTCCCAGGGACTCGACAATGAGCAGTTCTTC. Protein sequence: CASSQGLDNEQFF. This rearrangement joins TRBV19 to TRBJ2-1; TRBD2 is a possible D gene (6 bases). V was shortened by 8 bases and J by 5 bases, with 13 bases between the two germline ends. This CDR3 region has 13 residues. The germline gives CDR1 LNHDA, CDR2 SQIVND (reference sequence).